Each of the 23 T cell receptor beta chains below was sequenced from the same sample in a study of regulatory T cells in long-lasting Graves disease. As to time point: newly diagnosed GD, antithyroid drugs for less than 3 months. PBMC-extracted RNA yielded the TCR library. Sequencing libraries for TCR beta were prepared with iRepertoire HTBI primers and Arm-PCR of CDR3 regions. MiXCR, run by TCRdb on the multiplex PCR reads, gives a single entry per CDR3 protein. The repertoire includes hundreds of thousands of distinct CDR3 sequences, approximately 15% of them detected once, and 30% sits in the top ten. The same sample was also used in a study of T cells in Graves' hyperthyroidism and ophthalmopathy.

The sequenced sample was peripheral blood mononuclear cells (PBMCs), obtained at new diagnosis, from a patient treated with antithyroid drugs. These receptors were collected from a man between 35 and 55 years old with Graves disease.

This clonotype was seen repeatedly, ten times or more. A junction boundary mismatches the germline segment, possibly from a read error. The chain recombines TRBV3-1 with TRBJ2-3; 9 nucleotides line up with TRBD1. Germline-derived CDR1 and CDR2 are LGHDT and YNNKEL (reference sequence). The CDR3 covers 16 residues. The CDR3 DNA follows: TGTGCCAGCAGCCAAGAAGGCTTGGGGGGGGACAGGGCGGTCGATTTT. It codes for CASSQEGLGGDRAVDF.

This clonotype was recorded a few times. In DNA form, the CDR3 reads TGTGCCAGTAGTATCGGGGGGGCTAGCGGGGGACAAGAGACCCAGTACTTC. This translates into CASSIGGASGGQETQYF. The chain has TRBV19 and TRBJ2-5; 10 bases fit TRBD2. Germline V gives CDR1 LNHDA, CDR2 SQIVND (reference sequence). The ends lost 3 bases at V and 2 bases at J; junction bases unmatched: 9. The CDR3 covers 17 residues.

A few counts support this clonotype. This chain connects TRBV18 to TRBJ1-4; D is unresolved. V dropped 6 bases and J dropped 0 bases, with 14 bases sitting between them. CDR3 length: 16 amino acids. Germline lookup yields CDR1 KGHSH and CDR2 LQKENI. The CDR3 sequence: CASSAGPWATNEKLFF. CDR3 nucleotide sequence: TGTGCCAGCTCGGCCGGACCGTGGGCAACTAATGAAAAACTGTTTTTT.

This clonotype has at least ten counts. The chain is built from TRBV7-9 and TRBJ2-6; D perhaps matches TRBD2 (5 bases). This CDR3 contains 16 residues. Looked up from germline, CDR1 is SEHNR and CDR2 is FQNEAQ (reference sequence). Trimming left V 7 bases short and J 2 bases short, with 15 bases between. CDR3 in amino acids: CASTGKIRTGANVLTF. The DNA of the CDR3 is TGTGCCAGCACGGGGAAGATACGGACTGGGGCCAACGTCCTGACTTTC. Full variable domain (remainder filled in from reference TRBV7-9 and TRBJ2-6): DTGVSQNPRHKITKRGQNVTFRCDPISEHNRLYWYRQTLGQGPEFLTYFQNEAQLEKSRLLSDRFSAERPKGSFSTLEIQRTEQGDSAMYLCASTGKIRTGANVLTFGAGSRLTVL.

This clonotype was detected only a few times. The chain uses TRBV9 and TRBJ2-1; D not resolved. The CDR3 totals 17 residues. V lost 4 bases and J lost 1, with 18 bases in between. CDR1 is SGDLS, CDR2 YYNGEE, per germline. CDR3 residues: CASSPLGGAGSYNEQFF. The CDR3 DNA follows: TGTGCCAGCAGCCCCTTAGGCGGAGCTGGATCCTACAATGAGCAGTTCTTC.

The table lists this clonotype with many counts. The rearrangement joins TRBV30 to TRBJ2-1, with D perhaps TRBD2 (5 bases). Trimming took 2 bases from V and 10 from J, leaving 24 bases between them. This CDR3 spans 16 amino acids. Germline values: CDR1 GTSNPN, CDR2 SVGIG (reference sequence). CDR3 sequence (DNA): TGTGCCTGGAGTCTTCCGCCCCCGGCGGGCACAATCGAGCAGTTCTTC. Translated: CAWSLPPPAGTIEQFF. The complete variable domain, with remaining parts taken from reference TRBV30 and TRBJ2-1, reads SQTIHQWPATLVQPVGSPLSLECTVEGTSNPNLYWYRQAAGRGLQLLFYSVGIGQISSEVPQNLSASRPQDRQFILSSKKLLLSDSGFYLCAWSLPPPAGTIEQFFGPGTRLTVL.

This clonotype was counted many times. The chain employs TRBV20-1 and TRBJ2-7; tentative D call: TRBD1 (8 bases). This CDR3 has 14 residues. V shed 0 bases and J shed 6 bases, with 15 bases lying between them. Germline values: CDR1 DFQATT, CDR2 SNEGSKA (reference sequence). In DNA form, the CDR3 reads TGCAGTGCTAGAGAAAGGACAGGGAGGGCCGAGCAGTACTTC. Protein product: CSARERTGRAEQYF.

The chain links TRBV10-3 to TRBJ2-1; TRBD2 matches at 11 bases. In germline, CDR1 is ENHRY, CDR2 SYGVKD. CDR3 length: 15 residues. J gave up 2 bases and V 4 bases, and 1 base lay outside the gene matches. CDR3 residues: CAISGLAGPYNEQFF. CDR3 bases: TGTGCCATCAGTGGACTAGCGGGACCCTACAATGAGCAGTTCTTC.

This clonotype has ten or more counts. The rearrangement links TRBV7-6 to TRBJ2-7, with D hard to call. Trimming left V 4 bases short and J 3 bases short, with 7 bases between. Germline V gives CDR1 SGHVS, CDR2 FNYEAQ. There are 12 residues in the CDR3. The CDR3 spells CASSSAIYEQYF. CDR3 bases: TGTGCCAGCAGCTCCGCAATCTACGAGCAGTACTTC.

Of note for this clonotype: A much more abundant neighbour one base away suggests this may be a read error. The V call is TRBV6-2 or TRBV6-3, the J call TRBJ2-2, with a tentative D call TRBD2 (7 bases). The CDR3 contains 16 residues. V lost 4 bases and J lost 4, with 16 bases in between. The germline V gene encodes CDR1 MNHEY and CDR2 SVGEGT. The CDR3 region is CASSLRGAAPTGELFF. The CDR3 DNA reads TGTGCCAGCAGTTTACGGGGGGCTGCTCCCACCGGGGAGCTGTTTTTT.

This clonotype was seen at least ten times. The CDR3 DNA is TGTGCCAGCACCAGGGGAGCTGGAAACACCATATATTTT. Translating gives CASTRGAGNTIYF. V and J are TRBV7-9 and TRBJ1-3; TRBD1 might be the D (6 bases). The CDR3 sequence is 13 residues long. Germline values: CDR1 SEHNR, CDR2 FQNEAQ (reference sequence). The V end lost 7 bases, the J end lost 2 bases, and 9 bases lay between the germline ends.

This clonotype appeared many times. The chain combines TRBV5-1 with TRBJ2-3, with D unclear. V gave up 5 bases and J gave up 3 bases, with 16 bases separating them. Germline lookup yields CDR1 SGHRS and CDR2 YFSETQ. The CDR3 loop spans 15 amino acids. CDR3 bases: TGCGCCAGCAGAACGTGGAGTTTAGGGACAGATACGCAGTATTTT. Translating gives CASRTWSLGTDTQYF.

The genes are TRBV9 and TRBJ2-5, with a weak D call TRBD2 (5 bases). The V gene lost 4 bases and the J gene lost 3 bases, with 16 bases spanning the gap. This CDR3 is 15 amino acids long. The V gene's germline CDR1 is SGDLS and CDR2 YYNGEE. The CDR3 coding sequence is TGTGCCAGCAGCCCGGCGGAGACTATGGAAGAGACCCAGTACTTC. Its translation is CASSPAETMEETQYF. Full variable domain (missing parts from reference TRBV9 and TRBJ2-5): DSGVTQTPKHLITATGQRVTLRCSPRSGDLSVYWYQQSLDQGLQFLIQYYNGEERAKGNILERFSAQQFPDLHSELNLSSLELGDSALYFCASSPAETMEETQYFGPGTRLLVL.

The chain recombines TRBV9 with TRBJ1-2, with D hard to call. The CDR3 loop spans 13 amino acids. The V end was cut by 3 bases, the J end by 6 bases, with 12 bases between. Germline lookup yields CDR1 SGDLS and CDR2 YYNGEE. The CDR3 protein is CASSATKGNGYTF. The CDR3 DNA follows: TGTGCCAGCAGCGCGACTAAGGGAAATGGCTACACCTTC.

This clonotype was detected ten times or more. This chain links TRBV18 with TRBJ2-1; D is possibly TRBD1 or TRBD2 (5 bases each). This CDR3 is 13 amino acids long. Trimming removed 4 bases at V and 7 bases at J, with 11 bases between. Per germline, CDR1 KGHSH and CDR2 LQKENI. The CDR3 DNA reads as TGTGCCAGCTCACAGGGGACCACGAATGAGCAGTTCTTC. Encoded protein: CASSQGTTNEQFF. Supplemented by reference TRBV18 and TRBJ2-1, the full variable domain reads NAGVMQNPRHLVRRRGQEARLRCSPMKGHSHVYWYRQLPEEGLKFMVYLQKENIIDESGMPKERFSAEFPKEGPSILRIQQVVRGDSAAYFCASSQGTTNEQFFGPGTRLTVL.

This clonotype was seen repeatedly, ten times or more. This CDR3 reads CASSPPRGTGAHEQYF. The CDR3 coding sequence is TGTGCCAGCTCACCACCGCGCGGGACAGGGGCGCACGAGCAGTACTTC. The V and J genes are TRBV18 and TRBJ2-7; the match to TRBD1 covers 10 bases. Unmatched junction bases numbered 7, after V lost 0 bases and J lost 5 bases. The CDR3 has 16 amino acids. Germline V gene lookup returns CDR1 KGHSH and CDR2 LQKENI.

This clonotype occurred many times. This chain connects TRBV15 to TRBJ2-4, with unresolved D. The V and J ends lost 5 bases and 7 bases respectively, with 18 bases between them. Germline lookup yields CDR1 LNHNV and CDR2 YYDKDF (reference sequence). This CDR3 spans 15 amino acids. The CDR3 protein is CATSASRIGGNIQYF. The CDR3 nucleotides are TGTGCCACCAGCGCGTCTAGGATTGGTGGGAACATTCAGTACTTC.

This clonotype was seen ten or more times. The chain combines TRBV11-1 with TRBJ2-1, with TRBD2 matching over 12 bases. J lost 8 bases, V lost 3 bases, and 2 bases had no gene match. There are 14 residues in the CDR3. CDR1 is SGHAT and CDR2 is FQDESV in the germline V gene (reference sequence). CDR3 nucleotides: TGTGCCAGCAGCTTTGGACTAGCGGGGTATGAGCAGTTCTTC. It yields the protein CASSFGLAGYEQFF.

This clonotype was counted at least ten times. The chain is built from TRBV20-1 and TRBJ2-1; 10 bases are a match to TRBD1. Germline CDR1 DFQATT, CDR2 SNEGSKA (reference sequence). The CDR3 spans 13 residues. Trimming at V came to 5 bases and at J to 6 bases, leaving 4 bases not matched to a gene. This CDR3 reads CSASGQGSNEQFF. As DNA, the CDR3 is TGCAGTGCTTCGGGACAGGGGAGCAATGAGCAGTTCTTC.

CDR3 bases: TGTGCCAGCAGCCAAGATCATGCGGCAGGCAATAACTATGGCTACACCTTC. This gives the protein CASSQDHAAGNNYGYTF. The chain employs TRBV4-2 and TRBJ1-2; unclear D gene. Trimming cost V 0 bases and J 1 base, with 15 bases left between them. The CDR3 length is 17 residues. Germline V gives CDR1 LGHNA, CDR2 YNFKEQ.

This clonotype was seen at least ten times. DNA of the CDR3: TGCAGTGCTAGTGCTACCGGGACAGGGATCTACGAGCAGTACTTC. The encoded protein is CSASATGTGIYEQYF. This chain uses TRBV20-1 with TRBJ2-7; 9 bases are shared with TRBD1. CDR1 DFQATT and CDR2 SNEGSKA come from the germline V gene (reference sequence). The CDR3 spans 15 residues. Unmatched junction bases numbered 9, after V lost 3 bases and J lost 3 bases.

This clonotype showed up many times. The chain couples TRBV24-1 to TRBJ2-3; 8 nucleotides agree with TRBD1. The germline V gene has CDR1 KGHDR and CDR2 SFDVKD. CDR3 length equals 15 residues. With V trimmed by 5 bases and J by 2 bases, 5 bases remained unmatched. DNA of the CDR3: TGTGCCACCAGTGGCGGGACAGGATACACAGATACGCAGTATTTT. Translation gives CATSGGTGYTDTQYF.

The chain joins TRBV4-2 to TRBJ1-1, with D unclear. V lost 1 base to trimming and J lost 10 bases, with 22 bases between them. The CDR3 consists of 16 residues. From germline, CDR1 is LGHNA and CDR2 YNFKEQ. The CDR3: CASSQGMEGLAYGAFF. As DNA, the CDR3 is TGTGCCAGCAGCCAAGGCATGGAAGGACTTGCCTACGGAGCTTTCTTT.